This T cell receptor (beta chain) was recorded in a study of T cells in Graves' hyperthyroidism and ophthalmopathy. Study details: Once the initial diagnosis was made, peripheral blood was obtained before any treatment.

Regarding this clonotype: Its target is not known.

In germline, CDR1 is SQVTM, CDR2 ANQGSEA. The CDR3 runs to 13 residues. V dropped 4 bases and J dropped 5 bases, with 12 bases sitting between them. TCR beta CDR3 sequences were amplified from RNA transcripts. In the first-round RT-PCR of the TCR CDR3, the HTBI primer set was used. MiXCR was run by TCRdb on the multiplex PCR reads, yielding one entry per CDR3 protein. The table records around 570,000 distinct CDR3 sequences, less than 20% of them present only once. Points from the study as a whole: The blood repertoire included most of the expanded thyroid clonotypes above 0.001.

The TCR originated in a man in his forties or fifties with Graves' ophthalmopathy. The chain couples TRBV29-1 to TRBJ1-5, with D maybe TRBD1 (6 bases). The sample taken for sequencing was blood. CDR3 DNA sequence: TGCAGCGTTGCGGGGGCTGGGGATCAGCCCCAGCATTTT. Translating gives CSVAGAGDQPQHF.